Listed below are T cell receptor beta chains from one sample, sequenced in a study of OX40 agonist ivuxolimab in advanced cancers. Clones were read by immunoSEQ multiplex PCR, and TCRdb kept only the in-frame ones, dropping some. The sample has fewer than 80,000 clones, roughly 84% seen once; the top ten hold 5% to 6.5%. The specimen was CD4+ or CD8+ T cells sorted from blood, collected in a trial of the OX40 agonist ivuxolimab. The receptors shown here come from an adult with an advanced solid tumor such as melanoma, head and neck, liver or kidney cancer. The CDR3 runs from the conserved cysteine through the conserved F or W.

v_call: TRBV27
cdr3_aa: CASSSRHTLPLYEQYF

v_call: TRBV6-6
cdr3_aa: CASSRSGRAYEQYF

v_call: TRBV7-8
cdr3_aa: CASSPRRDRAYEQYF

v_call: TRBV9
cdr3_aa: CASSVDYGRPSLYGYTF

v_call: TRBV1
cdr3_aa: CTIRTSGNNEQFF

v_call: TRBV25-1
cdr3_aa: CASSAKNIQYF

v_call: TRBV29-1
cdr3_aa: CSVDRGGKETQYF

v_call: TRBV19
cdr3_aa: CASSILVPTGELFF

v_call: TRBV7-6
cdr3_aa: CASSLRGEGYGYTF

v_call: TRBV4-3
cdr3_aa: CASSQDGTRNQKLFF

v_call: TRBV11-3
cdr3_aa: CASSLDRGLGEQFF

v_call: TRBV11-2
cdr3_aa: CASSLQGNLNTEAFF

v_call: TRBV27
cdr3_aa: CASSPLGGGVETQYF

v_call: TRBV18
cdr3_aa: CASSPPGVQETQYF

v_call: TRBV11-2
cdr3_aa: CASSLYIQETQYF

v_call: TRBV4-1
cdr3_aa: CASSQEPEGILTGSKNIQYF

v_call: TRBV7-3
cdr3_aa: CASSLNSGSYEQYF

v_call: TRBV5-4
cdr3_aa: CASSLANPGAETQYF

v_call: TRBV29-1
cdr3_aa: CSAAWAPNQPQHF

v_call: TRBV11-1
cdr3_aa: CASSSPTGTGGFGELFF